Listed below are T cell receptor beta chains from one sample, sequenced in a study of cytomegalovirus exposure and HLA in healthy donors. Method: immunoSEQ multiplex PCR; TCRdb's copy keeps in-frame clones and lacks some. The table lists 95,000 to 100,000 clones, approximately 76% of them singletons. The sequencing input was PBMCs. All receptors derive from a woman aged 55 to 70 in good health and CMV-seropositive. Each CDR3 is given with its conserved first and last residue. The D gene is left open where the match is weak. The listing skips clone size in some rows; elsewhere it reads once, few, many or a size class.

j_call d_call v_call clone_size cdr3_nt cdr3_aa
TRBJ1-5 - TRBV19 - TGTGCCAGTAGTATCCCGAACAGGGACCAGCATTTT CASSIPNRDQHF
TRBJ1-1 TRBD1 TRBV30 large TGTGCCTGGGGGACAGGGGTCACCACTGAAGCTTTCTTT CAWGTGVTTEAFF
TRBJ2-7 - TRBV6-5 - TGTGCCAGCAGTTACCAAGTCCTACCCTACGAGCAGTACTTC CASSYQVLPYEQYF
TRBJ2-7 - TRBV27 many TGTGCCAGCAGTGTTGGGACTTTTTCCGAGCAGTACTTC CASSVGTFSEQYF
TRBJ1-2 - TRBV19 few TGTGCCAGTAGTCCAGCTAACTATGGCTACACCTTC CASSPANYGYTF
TRBJ1-1 - TRBV6-5 - TGTGCCAGCAGTGCGAAGACAGAGAACACTGAAGCTTTCTTT CASSAKTENTEAFF
TRBJ1-4 TRBD1 TRBV7-9 few TGTGCCAGCAGCGCAGACGGACAGGGACATGAAAAACTGTTTTTT CASSADGQGHEKLFF
TRBJ2-6 - TRBV5-6 - TGTGCCAGCAGCTTGGGACTTCCGAGCTCTGGGGCCAACGTCCTGACTTTC CASSLGLPSSGANVLTF
TRBJ2-7 - TRBV29-1 - TGCAGCGTGGCCACTAGCAGTCCCTCCTACGAGCAGTACTTC CSVATSSPSYEQYF
TRBJ2-2 TRBD2 TRBV6-1 once TGTGCCAGCAGGCCTAGCGGTACGAACACCGGGGAGCTGTTTTTT CASRPSGTNTGELFF
TRBJ1-5 - TRBV6-1 - TGTGCCAGCAGTGAAATCCGCCAGGGCAATCAGCCCCAGCATTTT CASSEIRQGNQPQHF
TRBJ2-3 TRBD2 TRBV5-6 few TGTGCCAGCAGCAGCTACCCGGGACTAGCGGACACAGATACGCAGTATTTT CASSSYPGLADTDTQYF
TRBJ1-1 - TRBV6-5 - TGTGCCAGCAGTTACTCGAGTACAGTCGGCACTGAAGCTTTCTTT CASSYSSTVGTEAFF
TRBJ2-5 TRBD1 TRBV9 - TGTGCCAGCAGCGAGCACAGGGGGCAGGGAGAGACCCAGTACTTC CASSEHRGQGETQYF
TRBJ2-1 TRBD1 TRBV15 - TGTGCCACCAGCAAACAGGGGGCGTACAATGAGCAGTTCTTC CATSKQGAYNEQFF
TRBJ2-7 TRBD2 TRBV5-5 - TGTGCCAGCAGCTTGGCCGCTAGCGGTTTAAACTACGAGCAGTACTTC CASSLAASGLNYEQYF
TRBJ2-7 - TRBV20-1 - TGCAGTGCTAGACAGGGGTCCGAGCAGTACTTC CSARQGSEQYF
TRBJ1-5 - TRBV27 - TGTGCCAGCAGGCGATCTGGGCCGAATCAGCCCCAGCATTTT CASRRSGPNQPQHF
TRBJ1-1 - TRBV27 - TGTGCCAGCAGTTTCTCAGGGAAGGACACTGAAGCTTTCTTT CASSFSGKDTEAFF
TRBJ2-3 - TRBV2 once TGTGCCAGCAGTGAAGGCGGGGTCGCAGATACGCAGTATTTT CASSEGGVADTQYF
TRBJ1-1 - TRBV9 - TGTGCCAGCAGCGTGGGGGGTATCACTGAAGCTTTCTTT CASSVGGITEAFF
TRBJ2-1 TRBD1 TRBV7-3 - TGTGCCAGCAGCCCGGACAGGTGGAGTCATGAGCAGTTCTTC CASSPDRWSHEQFF
TRBJ2-5 TRBD1 TRBV19 - TGTGCCAGTACCGACGGCCAAGGGGGCAAAGAGACCCAGTACTTC CASTDGQGGKETQYF
TRBJ1-3 - TRBV6-5 - TGTGCCAGCAGTTACTCGAGTCTGGTCTCTGGAAACACCATATATTTT CASSYSSLVSGNTIYF
TRBJ2-1 TRBD2 TRBV28 - TGTGCCAGCAGTTCCCGTCTGGGACTAGCGGGACGGGAGCAGTTCTTC CASSSRLGLAGREQFF